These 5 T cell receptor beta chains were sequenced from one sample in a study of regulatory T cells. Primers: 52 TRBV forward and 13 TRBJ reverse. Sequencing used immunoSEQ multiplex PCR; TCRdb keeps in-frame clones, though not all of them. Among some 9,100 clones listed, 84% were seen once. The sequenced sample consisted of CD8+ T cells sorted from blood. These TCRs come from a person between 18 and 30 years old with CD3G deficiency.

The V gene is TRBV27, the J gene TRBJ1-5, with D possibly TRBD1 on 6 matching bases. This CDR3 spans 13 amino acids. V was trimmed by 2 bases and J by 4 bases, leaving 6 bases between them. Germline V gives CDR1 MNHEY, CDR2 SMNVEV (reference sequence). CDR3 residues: CASSLRGNQPQHF. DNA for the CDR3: TGTGCCAGCAGTTTAAGGGGGAATCAGCCCCAGCATTTT.

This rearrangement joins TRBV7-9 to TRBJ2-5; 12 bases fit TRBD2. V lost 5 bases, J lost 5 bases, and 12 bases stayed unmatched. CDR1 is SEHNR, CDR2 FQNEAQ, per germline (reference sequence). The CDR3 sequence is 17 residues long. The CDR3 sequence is CASSPGLAGIRGETQYF. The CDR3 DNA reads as TGTGCCAGCAGCCCCGGACTAGCGGGGATCCGGGGGGAGACCCAGTACTTC.

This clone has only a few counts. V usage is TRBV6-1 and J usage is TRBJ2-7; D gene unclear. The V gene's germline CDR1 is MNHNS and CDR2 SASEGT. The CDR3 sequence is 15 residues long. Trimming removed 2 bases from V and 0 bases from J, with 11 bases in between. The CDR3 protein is CASSEIVESSYEQYF. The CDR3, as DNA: TGTGCCAGCAGTGAAATCGTCGAAAGCTCCTACGAGCAGTACTTC.

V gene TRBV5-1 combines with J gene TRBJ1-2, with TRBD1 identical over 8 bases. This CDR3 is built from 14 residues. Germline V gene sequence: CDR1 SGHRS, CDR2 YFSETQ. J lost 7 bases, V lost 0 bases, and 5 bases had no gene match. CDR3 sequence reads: CASSLVAGGTGYTF. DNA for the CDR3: TGCGCCAGCAGCTTGGTTGCAGGGGGCACTGGCTACACCTTC.

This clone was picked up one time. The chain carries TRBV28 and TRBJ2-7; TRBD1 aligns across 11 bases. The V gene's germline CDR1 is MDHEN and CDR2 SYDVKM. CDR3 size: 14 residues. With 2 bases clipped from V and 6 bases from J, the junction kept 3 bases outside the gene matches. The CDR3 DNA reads TGTGCCAGCAGTTTAGGACAGGGGGCAACCGAGCAGTACTTC. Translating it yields CASSLGQGATEQYF.